The next 18 T cell receptor beta chains were all read from a single sample in a study of control samples from healthy donors and cancer patients. Clones were sequenced by immunoSEQ multiplex PCR, and TCRdb holds only the in-frame ones, with some missing. The table has about 180,000 clones, about 90% seen once; the top ten hold over 1.1%. Sample: blood. The receptor source for this set is a woman in her forties or fifties in good health.

This chain joins TRBV7-9 and TRBJ1-1, with D possibly matching TRBD1 (6 bases). This CDR3 comprises 15 residues. CDR1 and CDR2 (germline): SEHNR, FQNEAQ (reference sequence). Between the trimmed V and J ends, which lost 5 bases and 4 bases, there was a span of 17 bases. CDR3 DNA sequence: TGTGCCAGCAGCCCCGTAGGGGGAACAGTCACTGAAGCTTTCTTT. This gives the protein CASSPVGGTVTEAFF.

CDR3 sequence (DNA): TGCGCCAGCAGCCCCCCCGGGACAGGTGAAGCTTTCTTT. Encoded protein: CASSPPGTGEAFF. V usage is TRBV4-1 and J usage is TRBJ1-1, with 8 nucleotides matching TRBD1. Germline V gene data show CDR1 as MGHRA and CDR2 as YSYEKL. Trimming at V came to 4 bases and at J to 7 bases, leaving 5 bases not matched to a gene. This CDR3 region has 13 residues.

The chain's CDR3 is CASSQDRARLNTEAFF. CDR3 DNA: TGTGCCAGCAGCCAAGACCGAGCACGTTTGAACACTGAAGCTTTCTTT. The V and J genes are TRBV4-2 and TRBJ1-1; no firm D call. The CDR3 extends over 16 amino acids. Per germline, CDR1 LGHNA and CDR2 YNFKEQ. Trimming pared 0 bases from V and 0 bases from J, leaving 11 bases between.

The chain recombines TRBV5-1 with TRBJ2-1; tentative D call: TRBD2 (5 bases). With 2 bases removed from V and 4 bases from J, the gap between germline ends came to 19 bases. The germline gives CDR1 SGHRS, CDR2 YFSETQ. The CDR3 spans 17 residues. CDR3 DNA: TGCGCCAGCAGCTTTCTCACCAGCGGTGCAGGTTACAATGAGCAGTTCTTC. It translates to CASSFLTSGAGYNEQFF.

The chain has TRBV18 and TRBJ1-1; perhaps TRBD1 as D (6 bases). This CDR3 region has 14 residues. CDR1 is KGHSH and CDR2 is LQKENI in the germline V gene. V lost 3 bases and J lost 1, with 9 bases in between. The DNA of the CDR3 is TGTGCCAGCTCACCCGCCAGGGGGAACACTGAAGCTTTCTTT. It codes for CASSPARGNTEAFF.

The genes are TRBV24-1 and TRBJ2-3; D is uncertain. The ends were cut back, 5 bases at V and 9 bases at J, with 11 bases in the middle. Germline V gene lookup returns CDR1 KGHDR and CDR2 SFDVKD. This CDR3 contains 12 residues. The CDR3 DNA is TGTGCCACCAGTGTCGAGCCGGGCACGCAGTATTTT. Encoded protein: CATSVEPGTQYF.

The chain uses TRBV19 and TRBJ1-5, with 11 bases that match TRBD1. The V segment lost 5 bases and the J segment 6 bases; nucleotides outside the gene matches: 3. Looked up from germline, CDR1 is LNHDA and CDR2 is SQIVND (reference sequence). The CDR3 is 14 amino acids. The CDR3 region has the DNA TGTGCCAGTAGTTCCGGACAGGGGGCTCAGCCCCAGCATTTT. Translated, it gives CASSSGQGAQPQHF.

The CDR3 coding sequence is TGTGCCAGCAGCTCCCGGGGAGGGAGCTGGGACACTGAAGCTTTCTTT. Translated: CASSSRGGSWDTEAFF. The rearrangement links TRBV9 to TRBJ1-1; D is unclear. Germline loops: CDR1 SGDLS, CDR2 YYNGEE. This CDR3 spans 16 amino acids. The germline V and J ends were trimmed by 4 bases and 3 bases, with 19 bases remaining between them.

The CDR3 bases are TGTGCCAGCTCACCACCGGACAGTAAGCCTAATGAAAAACTGTTTTTT. Amino acids: CASSPPDSKPNEKLFF. The chain couples TRBV18 to TRBJ1-4, with a tentative D call TRBD1 (6 bases). Germline V gene lookup returns CDR1 KGHSH and CDR2 LQKENI. The V gene lost 0 bases and the J gene lost 3 bases, with 11 bases spanning the gap. This CDR3 is built from 16 residues.

The J gene is TRBJ1-3, the V gene TRBV4-3; TRBD1 might be the D (5 bases). Per the germline V gene, CDR1 is LGHNA and CDR2 is YSLEER. V lost 1 base, J lost 4 bases, and 14 bases lay in between. This CDR3 comprises 16 residues. The CDR3 DNA reads as TGCGCCAGCAGCCAAGGCGGGGGTAGGACGGGAAACACCATATATTTT. It is translated as CASSQGGGRTGNTIYF.

Details on this clone: This specimen includes other DNA sequences encoding the same CDR3. This sequence joins TRBV28 and TRBJ2-7; TRBD2 aligns across 9 bases. V gave up 1 base and J gave up 0 bases; unmatched junction bases: 25. CDR1 MDHEN and CDR2 SYDVKM come from the germline V gene. The CDR3 has 23 residues. For the CDR3, the DNA is TGTGCCAGCAGTTTATTCCCTCCTTCAGGGCGGCCCAGCGGGAGGCATATCTCCTACGAGCAGTACTTC. Amino acids: CASSLFPPSGRPSGRHISYEQYF.

J is TRBJ1-1 and V is TRBV19; D uncertain. The germline gives CDR1 LNHDA, CDR2 SQIVND (reference sequence). CDR3 length: 11 amino acids. The germline V and J ends were trimmed by 3 bases and 10 bases, with 9 bases remaining between them. The CDR3 here is CASSIRRLAFF. In nucleotides, the CDR3 is TGTGCCAGTAGTATCAGGAGACTAGCTTTCTTT. The full variable domain, in which reference TRBV19 and TRBJ1-1 provide the parts outside the CDR3, is DGGITQSPKYLFRKEGQNVTLSCEQNLNHDAMYWYRQDPGQGLRLIYYSQIVNDFQKGDIAEGYSVSREKKESFPLTVTSAQKNPTAFYLCASSIRRLAFFGQGTRLTVV.

This clone was detected a few times. This chain joins TRBV6-2 or TRBV6-3 and TRBJ1-2; D might be TRBD1 (5 bases). The CDR3 has 15 residues. Trimming took off 1 base at V and 4 bases at J, with 13 bases between the two ends. The V gene's germline CDR1 is MNHEY and CDR2 SVGEGT. The CDR3 nucleotides read TGTGCCAGCAGTTACTTGGAGGGAAGGGGCTATGGCTACACCTTC. This sequence encodes CASSYLEGRGYGYTF.

V and J are TRBV19 and TRBJ2-3, with D possibly being TRBD1 or TRBD2 (6 bases each). This CDR3 contains 12 residues. Germline values: CDR1 LNHDA, CDR2 SQIVND (reference sequence). V lost 5 bases and J 6 bases, leaving 9 bases between the germline ends. The CDR3 loop reads CASSLGGDTQYF. The CDR3 DNA reads as TGTGCCAGTAGTCTAGGGGGGGATACGCAGTATTTT.

The chain has TRBV15 and TRBJ1-5; the D is unclear. This CDR3 has 15 residues. The germline gives CDR1 LNHNV, CDR2 YYDKDF (reference sequence). Trimming took off 0 bases at V and 6 bases at J, with 12 bases between the two ends. This CDR3 reads CATSRDPGLIQPQHF. The CDR3 nucleotides are TGTGCCACCAGCAGAGATCCAGGTCTAATTCAGCCCCAGCATTTT.

The chain couples TRBV19 to TRBJ2-6; unclear D gene. Germline values: CDR1 LNHDA, CDR2 SQIVND (reference sequence). V lost 7 bases to trimming and J lost 4 bases, with 11 bases between them. The CDR3 is 14 residues long. CDR3 in DNA: TGTGCCAGTATAGGACGGTCGGGGGCCAACGTCCTGACTTTC. This codes for CASIGRSGANVLTF.

V is TRBV4-3 and J is TRBJ1-1, with D tentatively TRBD1 (5 bases). Germline CDR1 is LGHNA and CDR2 is YSLEER. The CDR3 length is 13 residues. Deletions cut 4 bases from V and 4 bases from J, with 10 bases between. CDR3 protein: CASSRRVGTEAFF. The CDR3 DNA reads TGCGCCAGCAGCCGCAGGGTGGGCACTGAAGCTTTCTTT.

The chain couples TRBV29-1 to TRBJ2-5; no clear D gene. V was cut by 1 base and J by 5 bases, with 14 bases left in between. Germline lookup yields CDR1 SQVTM and CDR2 ANQGSEA. This CDR3 has 14 amino acids. As DNA, the CDR3 is TGCAGCGTTGAAGGGGTTGCACTTTTTGAGACCCAGTACTTC. It encodes CSVEGVALFETQYF.